Reported below is one TCR beta chain. The DNA is left out, because the CDR3 cannot be placed on it with certainty; the CDR3 is given as TCRdb lists it. Assay used: immunoSEQ multiplex PCR; TCRdb lists only in-frame clones, some missing. Of around 60,000 clones listed, just over 85% were seen once; the top ten hold 1% to 1.5%. This sample is part of a study of blood T cell repertoires in COVID-19. About the research overall: The cDNA or gDNA used as material had been derived from T cells, B-cell-depleted T cells, or PBMCs.

Sequencing was carried out using peripheral blood. This receptor was taken from a woman older than 75 with acute or convalescent COVID-19.

CDR3 amino acids: CASTSEFEQFF. The J gene is TRBJ2-1, the V gene TRBV19; the table calls TRBD2, which could not be checked here. CDR1 LNHDA and CDR2 SQIVND come from the germline V gene (reference sequence). The CDR3 is made up of 11 amino acids, end residues included.